This T cell receptor (beta chain) was obtained from a study of blood T cell repertoires in COVID-19. Overall study context: Some COVID-19 samples were acute and others convalescent; all came from the United States, Italy and Spain. PBMCs, B-cell-depleted T cells, or T cells provided the cDNA or gDNA that made up the material.

Original processing methods: For nucleated cells, counts were estimated from reference gene primer amplification. Assay used: immunoSEQ multiplex PCR; TCRdb lists only in-frame clones, some missing. The DNA was the basis for D and trimming; V, J and clone size are from that table. The sample yields some 99,000 clones, roughly 84% seen once. Germline values: CDR1 SGHRS, CDR2 YFSETQ. The CDR3 is 13 amino acids. Trimming took off 7 bases at V and 4 bases at J, with 11 bases between the two ends. The sequenced sample was peripheral blood. This chain connects TRBV5-1 to TRBJ2-2; weak D call: TRBD2 (5 bases). This receptor was obtained from a woman aged 50 to 65 with acute or convalescent COVID-19. The CDR3 DNA follows: TGCGCCAGCTTGGCGGGCCGCACCGGGGAGCTGTTTTTT. This codes for CASLAGRTGELFF.